Sequencing of this TCR beta chain was carried out in a study of identical twins. With 1 base clipped from V and 5 bases from J, the junction kept 9 bases outside the gene matches. The CDR3 loop spans 15 amino acids. Germline-derived CDR1 and CDR2 are SGHRS and YFSETQ. Every one of the donors was a healthy Caucasian. TCRdb reprocessed the 5' RACE reads with MiXCR, giving one entry per CDR3 protein. The data show roughly 690,000 distinct CDR3 sequences, with roughly 20% seen just once and 4.3% held by the top ten. This clonotype was counted only a few times. This sample also belongs to another study, concerning T cells expressing NK-cell markers. That work adds: A range of about 1.0-7.0% of CD8+ T cells consisted of dominant NKG2C+ clonotypes in more than five donors.

The specimen sequenced was PBMCs. The sequence derives from a woman aged 18-30 years in good health. The chain has TRBV5-1 and TRBJ2-7; TRBD2 aligns across 7 bases. This CDR3 is CASSLMPGGGDEQYF. In nucleotides, the CDR3 is TGCGCCAGCAGCTTGATGCCCGGCGGGGGTGACGAGCAGTACTTC.